This T cell receptor beta chain emerged from a study of T cells after yellow fever vaccination. Study conclusions and caveats: Reappearance after the booster was observed for most primary-vaccination clones (about 96% CD4, about 85% CD8).

This clonotype has a handful of counts. The antigen is unknown. TCRdb itself ran the 5' RACE reads through MiXCR, one entry per CDR3 protein. The sample lists approximately 300,000 distinct CDR3 sequences, about 10% occurring once. Trimming left V 6 bases short and J 1 base short, with 9 bases between. Germline CDR1 and CDR2: MNHNY and SVGAGI (reference sequence). The CDR3 totals 13 residues. V and J are TRBV6-6 and TRBJ2-5; D remains ambiguous. Sample: CD4+ T cells sorted from PBMCs, taken 45 days after the yellow fever booster vaccination. The receptor comes from a man younger than 30 who received the YFV17D yellow fever vaccine. The CDR3 loop reads CASRAGTQETQYF. The CDR3 coding sequence is TGTGCCAGCAGAGCCGGCACCCAAGAGACCCAGTACTTC.